This T cell receptor (beta chain) was profiled in a study of response to subunit inactivated influenza vaccine. TCRdb itself ran the RT-PCR reads through MiXCR, one entry per CDR3 protein. The table shows 150,000 to 200,000 distinct CDR3 sequences, with about 12% occurring only once. CDR1 is MNHEY and CDR2 is SVGAGI in the germline V gene. The V end was cut by 0 bases, the J end by 4 bases, with 10 bases between. This CDR3 contains 15 residues. This sample was also put to use in a study of T cells expressing NK-cell markers. That work contributes: For TCR beta, cDNA was produced by 5'RACE template switching with UMIs. Sorting was limited to alpha-beta TCR-expressing T cells with an anti-gamma-delta TCR antibody in several experiments. Also leading the CD3+CD56-NKG2C+ fraction in a handful of donors were these clonotypes.

The sample consisted of CD8+ T cells sorted from PBMCs, taken 12 days after vaccination. V gene TRBV6-5 combines with J gene TRBJ2-1; D ambiguous. The sequence was collected from a man between 50 and 59 years old who received an inactivated influenza vaccine. The DNA for the CDR3 is TGTGCCAGCAGTTACTCGCTCGACGGTTACAATGAGCAGTTCTTC. It is translated as CASSYSLDGYNEQFF.